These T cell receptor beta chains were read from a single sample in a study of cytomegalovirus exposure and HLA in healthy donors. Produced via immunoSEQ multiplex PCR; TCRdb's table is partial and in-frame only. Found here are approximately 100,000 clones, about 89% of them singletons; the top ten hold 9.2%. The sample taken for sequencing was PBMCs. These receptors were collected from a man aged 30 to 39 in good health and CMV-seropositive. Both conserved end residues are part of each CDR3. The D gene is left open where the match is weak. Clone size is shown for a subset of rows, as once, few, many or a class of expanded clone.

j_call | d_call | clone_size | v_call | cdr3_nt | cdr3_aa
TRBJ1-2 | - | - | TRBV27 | TGTGCCAGCAGCGGGTTTGGCTACACCTTC | CASSGFGYTF
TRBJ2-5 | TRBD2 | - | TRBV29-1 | TGCAGCGTTGAATGGGCTAGCGGGAGGAGGGCCATCGAGACCCAGTACTTC | CSVEWASGRRAIETQYF
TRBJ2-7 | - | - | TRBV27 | TGTGCCAGCAGTTTTTGGCAGGGCATCGGTGAGCAGTACTTC | CASSFWQGIGEQYF
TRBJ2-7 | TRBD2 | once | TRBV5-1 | TGCGCCAGCAGCTTAGACACTAGCGGTGCATACGAGCAGTACTTC | CASSLDTSGAYEQYF
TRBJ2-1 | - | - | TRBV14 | TGTGCCAGCAGCCAGGCAATAGTAGCCAATGAGCAGTTCTTC | CASSQAIVANEQFF
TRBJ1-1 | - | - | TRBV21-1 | TGTGCCAGCAGCAAAAGTAGGACAGTTGGGGGAAACACTGAAGCTTTCTTT | CASSKSRTVGGNTEAFF
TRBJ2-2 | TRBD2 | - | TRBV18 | TGTGCCAGCTCACCGGCGGGGGGGCGAAGTACCGGGGAGCTGTTTTTT | CASSPAGGRSTGELFF
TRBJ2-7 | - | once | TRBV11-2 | TGTGCCAGCAGCTTCAAACCGGGACAAAGAAGCTCCTACGAGCAGTACTTC | CASSFKPGQRSSYEQYF
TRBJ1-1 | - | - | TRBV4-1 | TGCGCCAGCAGCCAATCTTCGGTTTTGAACACTGAAGCTTTCTTT | CASSQSSVLNTEAFF
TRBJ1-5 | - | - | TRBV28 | TGTGCCAGCAGACCTCTGGATGGCGCGAGGGAGCCCCAGCATTTT | CASRPLDGAREPQHF
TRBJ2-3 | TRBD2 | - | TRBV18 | TGTGCCAGCTCACTGGGACTAGCGGGAGTTACAGATACGCAGTATTTT | CASSLGLAGVTDTQYF
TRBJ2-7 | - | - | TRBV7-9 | TGTACCACTGCAAATGACGGGTACGAGCAGTACTTC | CTTANDGYEQYF
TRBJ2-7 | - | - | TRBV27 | TGTGCCAGCAGTTTCACAGGGACGCCCTACGAGCAGTACTTC | CASSFTGTPYEQYF
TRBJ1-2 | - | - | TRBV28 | TGTGCCAGCAGTTTTAATCCGGGAGGGGGAGGCTACACCTTC | CASSFNPGGGGYTF
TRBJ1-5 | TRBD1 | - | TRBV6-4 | TGTGCCAGCAGTGACTTGTTTGGGACAGATAGCAATCAGCCCCAGCATTTT | CASSDLFGTDSNQPQHF
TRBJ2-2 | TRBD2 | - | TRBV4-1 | TGCGCCAGCAGCGGGAGCGGGAGCGGGACCGGGGAGCTGTTTTTT | CASSGSGSGTGELFF
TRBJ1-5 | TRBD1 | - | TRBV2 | TGTGCCAGCAGTCTGACAGGGTGGAGCAATCAGCCCCAGCATTTT | CASSLTGWSNQPQHF
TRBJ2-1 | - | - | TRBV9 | TGTGCCAGCAGCGTAGTAACGGGAGCCTACAATGAGCAGTTCTTC | CASSVVTGAYNEQFF
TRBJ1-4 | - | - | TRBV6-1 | TGTGCCAGCAGAAGTCCGCGGGCGATTTCCGAAAAACTGTTTTTT | CASRSPRAISEKLFF
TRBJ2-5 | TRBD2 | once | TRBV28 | TGTGCCAGCAGTTACTCGAGCGGGAGCGCGATAGAGACCCAGTACTTC | CASSYSSGSAIETQYF
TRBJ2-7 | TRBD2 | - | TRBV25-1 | TGTGCCAGCAGAATTGACGGGGCTAGCGGGAGGGCGCGTCAGTACTTC | CASRIDGASGRARQYF
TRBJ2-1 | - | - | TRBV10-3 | TGTGCCATCAGTGAGTCGTGGGAGCGCTCCTACAATGAGCAGTTCTTC | CAISESWERSYNEQFF
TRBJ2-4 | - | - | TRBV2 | TGTGCCAGCAGTGAAGCGCGGACAGCTAAAAACATTCAGTACTTC | CASSEARTAKNIQYF
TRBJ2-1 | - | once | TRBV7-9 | TGTGCCAGCAGCTTAGCGTTGCCTCTATACAATGAGCAGTTCTTC | CASSLALPLYNEQFF
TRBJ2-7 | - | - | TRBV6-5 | TGTGCCAGCAGTTCGCGGATGAGCTCCTACGAGCAGTACTTC | CASSSRMSSYEQYF
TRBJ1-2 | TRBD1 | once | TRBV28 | TGTGCCAGCGGAACAGGGGCGCCTAACTATGGCTACACCTTC | CASGTGAPNYGYTF
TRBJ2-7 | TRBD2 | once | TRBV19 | TGTGCCAGTAGTAGGGAGCGGGAGACCTACGAGCAGTACTTC | CASSRERETYEQYF
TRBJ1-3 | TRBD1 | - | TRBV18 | TGTGCCAGCTCACCCCGACAGGGTGATGGAAACACCATATATTTT | CASSPRQGDGNTIYF
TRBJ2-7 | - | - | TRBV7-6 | TGTGCCAGCAGCTTAATCCATCCCCACGAGCAGTACTTC | CASSLIHPHEQYF
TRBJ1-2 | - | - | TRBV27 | TGTGCCAGCAAGGCCAGGGGTCCCTATGGCTACACCTTC | CASKARGPYGYTF
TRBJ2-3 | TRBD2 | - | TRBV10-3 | TGTGCCATCAGTGAGTCGGCCGGGGGGACGAGGCGGGCCGCAGATACGCAGTATTTT | CAISESAGGTRRAADTQYF
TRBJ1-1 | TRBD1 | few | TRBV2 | TGTGCCGGAAGGGCCGGGACAGCGAACACTGAAGCTTTCTTT | CAGRAGTANTEAFF
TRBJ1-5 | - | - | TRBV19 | TGTGCCAGTGCGCAGGGTGGAAGTCAGCCCCAGCATTTT | CASAQGGSQPQHF
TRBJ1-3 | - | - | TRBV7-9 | TGTGCCAGCAGCTACATTATCTCTGGAAACACCATATATTTT | CASSYIISGNTIYF
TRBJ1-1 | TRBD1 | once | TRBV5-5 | TGTGCCAGCAGTCGACAGGGGACCTCTGAAGCTTTCTTT | CASSRQGTSEAFF
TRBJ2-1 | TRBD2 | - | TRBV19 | TGTGCCAGTAGTTCCTTGCTAGCGGGAGTAGCATACAATGAGCAGTTCTTC | CASSSLLAGVAYNEQFF
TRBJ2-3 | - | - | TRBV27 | TGTGCCAGCAGTTTGTATGGGGCGGGGTACACAGATACGCAGTATTTT | CASSLYGAGYTDTQYF
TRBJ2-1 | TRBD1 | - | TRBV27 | TGTGCCAGCAGTATAACAGGGGCCTCTGAGCAGTTCTTC | CASSITGASEQFF
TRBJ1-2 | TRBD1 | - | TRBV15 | TGTGCCACCAGCAGAGAGGGGACAGTCTATGGCTACACCTTC | CATSREGTVYGYTF
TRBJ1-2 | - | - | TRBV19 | TGTGCCAGTAGGGCAAACTATGGCTACACCTTC | CASRANYGYTF
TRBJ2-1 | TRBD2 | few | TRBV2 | TGTGCCAGCATTTGGTTGGCTAGCGGGACCGCGAGCTCCTACAATGAGCAGTTCTTC | CASIWLASGTASSYNEQFF
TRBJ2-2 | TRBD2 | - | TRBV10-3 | TGTGCCATCAGCCCCGGACTAGCGGGAGGGACCGGGGAGCTGTTTTTT | CAISPGLAGGTGELFF